Ten or more counts support the clone carrying this TCR beta chain. The antigen is unknown. Genes and germline come from the mouse. The CDR3 is cut off 4 residues early in the read; its end comes from the germline J gene. This sample was included in a study of CD8+ T cells in alopecia areata. Study summary: Female C3H/HeJ recipients aged roughly 7-10 weeks got skin from C3H/HeJ graft donors aged about 6-13 months that had spontaneous alopecia.

The CDR3 is 15 residues long. The V and J ends lost 0 bases and 2 bases respectively, with 10 bases between them. The V gene's germline CDR1 is NSQYPW and CDR2 LRSPGD (reference sequence). General study findings and limits: Across lesional scalp, and particularly alopecia totalis/universalis, clonality surpassed that of normal scalp.

In each case, RNA was isolated and then reverse transcribed into cDNA as the sequencing template. Produced via immunoSEQ multiplex PCR; TCRdb's table is partial and in-frame only. The sample holds approximately 280,000 clones, and no clone turns up only once. Scientists pooled cutaneous lymph node cells and sorted them on CD4, CD8alpha, NKG2D, NKG2ACE and other markers. Material for sequencing was CD4+ T cells sorted from a lymph node. The chain is built from TRBV1 and TRBJ1-2, with D unclear. The TCR sequence derives from a C3H/HeJ mouse with alopecia areata. This mouse strain has H2-k as its MHC haplotype. The chain's CDR3 is CTCSADGVPNSDYTF. CDR3 DNA, as far as it was read: TGCACCTGCAGTGCAGATGGGGTCCCGAACTCC.